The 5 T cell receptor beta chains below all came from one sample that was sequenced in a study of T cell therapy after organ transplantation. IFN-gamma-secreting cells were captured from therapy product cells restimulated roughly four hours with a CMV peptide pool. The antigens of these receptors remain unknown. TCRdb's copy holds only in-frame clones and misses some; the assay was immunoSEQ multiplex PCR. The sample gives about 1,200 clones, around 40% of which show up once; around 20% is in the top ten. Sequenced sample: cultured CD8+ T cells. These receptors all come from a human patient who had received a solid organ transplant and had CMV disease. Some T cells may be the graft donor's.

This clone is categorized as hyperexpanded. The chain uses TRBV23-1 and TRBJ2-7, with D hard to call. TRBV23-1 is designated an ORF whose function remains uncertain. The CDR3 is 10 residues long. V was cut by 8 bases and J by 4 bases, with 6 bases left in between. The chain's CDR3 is CASGRYEQYF. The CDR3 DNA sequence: TGCGCCAGCGGTCGATACGAGCAGTACTTC.

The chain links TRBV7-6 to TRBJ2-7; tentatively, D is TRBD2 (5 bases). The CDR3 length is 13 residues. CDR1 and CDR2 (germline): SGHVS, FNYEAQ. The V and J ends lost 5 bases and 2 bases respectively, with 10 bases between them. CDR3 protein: CASSPGLPYEQYF. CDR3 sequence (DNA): TGTGCCAGCAGCCCTGGACTTCCCTACGAGCAGTACTTC.

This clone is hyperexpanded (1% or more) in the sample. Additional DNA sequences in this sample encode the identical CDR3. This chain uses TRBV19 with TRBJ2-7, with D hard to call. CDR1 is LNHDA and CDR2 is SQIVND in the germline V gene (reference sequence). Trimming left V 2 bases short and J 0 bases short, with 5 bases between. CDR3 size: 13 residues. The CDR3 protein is CASSILPSYEQYF. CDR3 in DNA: TGTGCCAGTAGTATACTCCCCTCCTACGAGCAGTACTTC.

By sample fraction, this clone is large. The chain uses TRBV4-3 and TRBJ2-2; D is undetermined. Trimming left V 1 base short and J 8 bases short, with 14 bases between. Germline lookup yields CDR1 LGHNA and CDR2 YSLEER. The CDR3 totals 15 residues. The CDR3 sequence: CASSQAAQTLGELFF. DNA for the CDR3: TGCGCCAGCAGCCAAGCTGCACAGACCTTAGGGGAGCTGTTTTTT.

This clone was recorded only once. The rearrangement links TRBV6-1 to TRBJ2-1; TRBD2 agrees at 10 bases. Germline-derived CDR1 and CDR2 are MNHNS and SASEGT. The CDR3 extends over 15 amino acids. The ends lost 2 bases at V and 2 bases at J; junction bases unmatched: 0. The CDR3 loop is CASSELAGAYNEQFF. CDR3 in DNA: TGTGCCAGCAGTGAACTAGCGGGAGCCTACAATGAGCAGTTCTTC.